What follows are 32 T cell receptor beta chains derived from one specimen sequenced in a study of blood T cell repertoires in COVID-19 (TCRdb year 2020). Libraries were constructed by the immunoSEQ multiplex PCR assay. In TCRdb, the immuneACCESS table is reduced to in-frame sequences with V and J assigned. These tables do not hold every clone; where another copy was compared, an unresolved V gene accounts for under half, and the others remain unexplained. This sample comprises 200,000 to 300,000 clones, about 85% of them detected only once. The leading ten clones occupy approximately 7.5% of the sample. Input material: peripheral blood. The source of these receptors is a man aged 60 to 69 who had recovered from COVID-19.

The J gene is TRBJ2-5, the V gene TRBV6-1; 11 bases align to TRBD2. The CDR3 is 17 amino acids. Losses at the gene ends were 2 bases for V and 4 bases for J; bases not matched to a gene: 9. Per the germline V gene, CDR1 is MNHNS and CDR2 is SASEGT. The CDR3 sequence is CASSEPFSGGARETQYF. CDR3 nucleotide sequence: TGTGCCAGCAGTGAACCGTTTAGCGGGGGGGCCAGAGAGACCCAGTACTTC.

This clone occurred a few times. This rearrangement joins TRBV5-1 to TRBJ1-1; D uncertain. The V and J ends lost 0 bases and 4 bases respectively, with 10 bases between them. CDR1 is SGHRS and CDR2 is YFSETQ in the germline V gene. The CDR3 runs 14 residues. CDR3 nucleotide sequence: TGCGCCAGCAGCTTGGGGGTGAGGCCCACTGAAGCTTTCTTT. Residues: CASSLGVRPTEAFF. Complete variable domain (other parts from reference TRBV5-1 and TRBJ1-1): KAGVTQTPRYLIKTRGQQVTLSCSPISGHRSVSWYQQTPGQGLQFLFEYFSETQRNKGNFPGRFSGRQFSNSRSEMNVSTLELGDSALYLCASSLGVRPTEAFFGQGTRLTVV.

In its sample, this clone was seen a few times. The rearrangement links TRBV21-1 to TRBJ2-2; the table assigns TRBD1, which was not confirmed against the DNA. TRBV21-1 is tagged as a pseudogene. The CDR3 has 17 residues. The CDR3 DNA reads TGTGCCAGCAGCCCAAACCAGGGACAGCCGAACACCGGGGAGCTGTTTTTT. This translates into CASSPNQGQPNTGELFF.

The count of this clone is one. V and J are TRBV19 and TRBJ2-3; TRBD2 agrees at 9 bases. The CDR3 is 17 amino acids. V was pared by 3 bases and J by 2 bases, with 9 bases of the junction left unmatched. Germline V gene lookup returns CDR1 LNHDA and CDR2 SQIVND (reference sequence). CDR3 DNA sequence: TGTGCCAGTAGTATTCCGTTTAGCGGGGGCCCCACAGATACGCAGTATTTT. It codes for CASSIPFSGGPTDTQYF.

In its sample, this clone was seen once. This CDR3 is CASSSIRLTGTVNTEAFF. CDR3 nucleotides: TGTGCCAGCAGCTCCATCCGTTTGACCGGGACAGTGAACACTGAAGCTTTCTTT. J is TRBJ1-1 and V is TRBV5-8, with 7 positions matching TRBD1. The CDR3 is 18 amino acids. Trimming removed 3 bases from V and 0 bases from J; junction bases left unmatched: 14. The germline CDR1 and CDR2 sequences are SGHTS and YDEGEE.

The V call is TRBV2, the J call TRBJ2-7; the D gene is possibly TRBD2 (6 bases). V was shortened by 5 bases and J by 3 bases, with 17 bases between the two germline ends. This CDR3 has 15 amino acids. Germline lookup yields CDR1 SNHLY and CDR2 FYNNEI. Here the CDR3 reads CASSTEGTGFYEQYF. The CDR3 DNA reads TGTGCCAGCAGTACGGAAGGGACTGGGTTCTACGAGCAGTACTTC.

The chain links TRBV7-2 to TRBJ1-3; perhaps TRBD1 as D (6 bases). The CDR3 has 14 amino acids. Germline V gene data show CDR1 as SGHTA and CDR2 as FQGNSA. The V gene lost 7 bases and the J gene lost 4 bases, with 14 bases spanning the gap. CDR3 protein: CASKVGGSGNTIYF. In nucleotides, the CDR3 is TGTGCCAGCAAAGTAGGGGGATCCGGAAACACCATATATTTT.

CDR3 DNA: TGTGCCAGCACCTCTAGCGGGGGGATCAATACGCAGTATTTT. Its translation is CASTSSGGINTQYF. This chain joins TRBV6-5 and TRBJ2-3; TRBD2 matches 11 bases. The CDR3 runs to 14 residues. Germline V lookup: CDR1 MNHEY, CDR2 SVGAGI. J gave up 7 bases and V 7 bases, and 7 bases lay outside the gene matches.

J is TRBJ2-1 and V is TRBV5-1, with 7 nucleotides matching TRBD1. CDR3 size: 15 residues. V gave up 3 bases and J gave up 9 bases; unmatched junction bases: 12. CDR1 is SGHRS and CDR2 is YFSETQ in the germline V gene. The CDR3 coding sequence is TGCGCCAGCAGCTGGCAGGGGGTGAAGGGTTCTGAGCAGTTCTTC. Its translation is CASSWQGVKGSEQFF.

The V call is TRBV14, the J call TRBJ1-2; a weak D match, TRBD1 (6 bases). The CDR3 has 17 amino acids. Germline V gene sequence: CDR1 SGHDN, CDR2 FVKESK. Between the trimmed V and J ends, which lost 5 bases and 0 bases, there was a span of 19 bases. Here the CDR3 DNA reads TGTGCCAGCAGCTCTTCGCAGGGGAACGGGGCTAACTATGGCTACACCTTC. It codes for CASSSSQGNGANYGYTF. Looking up the rest from reference TRBV14 and TRBJ1-2 gives the full variable domain: EAGVTQFPSHSVIEKGQTVTLRCDPISGHDNLYWYRRVMGKEIKFLLHFVKESKQDESGMPNNRFLAERTGGTYSTLKVQPAELEDSGVYFCASSSSQGNGANYGYTFGSGTRLTVV.

The J gene is TRBJ1-6, the V gene TRBV30; the match to TRBD1 covers 9 bases. V lost 3 bases to trimming and J lost 10 bases; unmatched junction nucleotides: 4. This CDR3 region has 13 residues. Germline V CDR1 and CDR2: GTSNPN, SVGIG (reference sequence). CDR3 nucleotides: TGTGCCTGGAGCCCGGACAGGGGATCACCCCTCCACTTT. As protein: CAWSPDRGSPLHF. The variable domain in full, with the rest retrieved from reference TRBV30 and TRBJ1-6, is SQTIHQWPATLVQPVGSPLSLECTVEGTSNPNLYWYRQAAGRGLQLLFYSVGIGQISSEVPQNLSASRPQDRQFILSSKKLLLSDSGFYLCAWSPDRGSPLHFGNGTRLTVT.

This clone was found once. This sequence joins TRBV3-1 (or the pseudogene TRBV3-2) and TRBJ2-1, with 7 bases matching TRBD2. CDR1 is LGHDT, CDR2 YNNKEL, per germline (reference sequence). V dropped 4 bases and J dropped 0; count of bases not matched to a gene: 6. This CDR3 has 16 residues. Here the CDR3 DNA reads TGTGCCAGCAGCCCACGGGGGGTTGGCTCCTACAATGAGCAGTTCTTC. This gives the protein CASSPRGVGSYNEQFF.

A word on this clone: In the same sample, other DNA sequences code for this CDR3. The chain couples TRBV24-1 to TRBJ2-3; D unresolved. Germline CDR1 and CDR2: KGHDR and SFDVKD. CDR3 length: 12 amino acids. Trimming shortened V by 9 bases and J by 1 base, and 7 bases separated the two germline ends. The CDR3 spells CATGGGTDTQYF. CDR3 DNA sequence: TGTGCCACCGGCGGAGGCACAGATACGCAGTATTTT.

The chain uses TRBV3-1 (or the pseudogene TRBV3-2) and TRBJ2-1; 11 positions match TRBD2. CDR1 LGHDT and CDR2 YNNKEL come from the germline V gene (reference sequence). V lost 3 bases and J lost 5; bases outside the gene matches: 6. The CDR3 length is 16 residues. This CDR3 reads CASSHLLAGGNNEQFF. CDR3 nucleotide sequence: TGTGCCAGCAGCCACCTCTTAGCGGGGGGGAACAATGAGCAGTTCTTC.

V gene TRBV27 combines with J gene TRBJ2-5; 7 bases are a match to TRBD1. The CDR3 is 16 amino acids. The ends lost 1 base at V and 4 bases at J; junction bases unmatched: 9. CDR1 and CDR2 from the germline V gene are MNHEY and SMNVEV (reference sequence). This chain's CDR3 is CASSLWNDRVTETQYF. CDR3 nucleotides: TGTGCCAGCAGTTTATGGAACGACAGGGTGACAGAGACCCAGTACTTC.

A few counts support this clone. The chain employs TRBV24-1 and TRBJ2-3, with TRBD1 identical over 7 bases. V lost 6 bases and J lost 2; bases outside the gene matches: 7. Germline CDR1 and CDR2: KGHDR and SFDVKD. The CDR3 runs to 15 residues. DNA for the CDR3: TGTGCCACCAGTTTCACAGGGGCGAACACAGATACGCAGTATTTT. This translates into CATSFTGANTDTQYF.

This chain links TRBV7-8 with TRBJ2-5; TRBD1 matches at 10 bases. CDR3 length: 15 residues. Germline CDR1 SGHVS, CDR2 FQNEAQ. The trim removed 5 bases at V and 5 bases at J, leaving 8 bases unmatched. The CDR3 loop reads CASSKGQGDWETQYF. The CDR3, as DNA: TGTGCCAGCAGCAAAGGACAGGGGGACTGGGAGACCCAGTACTTC.

This clone was found once. The V call is TRBV6-5, the J call TRBJ1-4; no reliable D call. This CDR3 is 15 amino acids long. In germline, CDR1 is MNHEY, CDR2 SVGAGI. V lost 0 bases and J lost 8, with 13 bases in between. The CDR3 region is CASSYSHPGREKLFF. The CDR3 DNA reads as TGTGCCAGCAGTTACTCGCACCCGGGTCGAGAAAAACTGTTTTTT.

This clone occurred once. The V gene is TRBV25-1, the J gene TRBJ1-6; D uncertain. Per the germline V gene, CDR1 is MGHDK and CDR2 is SYGVNS. CDR3 length: 14 amino acids. Trimming pared 2 bases from V and 6 bases from J, leaving 8 bases between. CDR3 bases: TGTGCCAGCAGTGAACCCCCCCTTAATTCACCCCTCCACTTT. Residues: CASSEPPLNSPLHF.

V usage is TRBV6-5 and J usage is TRBJ2-3; D perhaps matches TRBD1 (6 bases). Germline CDR1 reads MNHEY; CDR2 reads SVGAGI. Trimming cost V 4 bases and J 2 bases, with 16 bases left between them. The CDR3 spans 16 residues. CDR3 protein: CASSSFRDKSTDTQYF. The CDR3 DNA sequence: TGTGCCAGCAGTTCCTTCCGGGACAAATCCACAGATACGCAGTATTTT.

About this clone: Other DNA sequences in the same sample also yield this CDR3. This chain uses TRBV6-5 with TRBJ1-6; 9 positions agree with TRBD1. CDR1 is MNHEY and CDR2 is SVGAGI in the germline V gene. Trimming cost V 0 bases and J 10 bases; bases outside gene matches: 4. The CDR3 sequence is 15 residues long. CDR3 DNA sequence: TGTGCCAGCAGTTACTCGGGACAGGGAGGATCACCCCTCCACTTT. Translation gives CASSYSGQGGSPLHF.

In the case of this clone: In the same sample, other DNA sequences code for this CDR3. In DNA, the CDR3 is TGTGCCAGCAGCTTAGCAGGGGGATACAATGAGCAGTTCTTC. It translates to CASSLAGGYNEQFF. The chain couples TRBV7-9 to TRBJ2-1; weak D call: TRBD1 (6 bases). There are 14 residues in the CDR3. Deletions cut 0 bases from V and 4 bases from J, with 7 bases between. Germline-derived CDR1 and CDR2 are SEHNR and FQNEAQ (reference sequence).

V gene TRBV28 combines with J gene TRBJ1-6, with TRBD1 matching over 8 bases. Germline V gene data show CDR1 as MDHEN and CDR2 as SYDVKM. The CDR3 loop spans 15 amino acids. V trimming: 5 bases; J trimming: 9 bases; junction bases outside the gene matches: 9. In DNA, the CDR3 is TGTGCCAGCAGTCCAGCGACAGGGGCAAGTTCACCCCTCCACTTT. It is translated as CASSPATGASSPLHF.

This clone was recorded only once. This chain links TRBV25-1 with TRBJ2-5; 8 bases map to TRBD1. Germline V lookup: CDR1 MGHDK, CDR2 SYGVNS. The junction had 7 bases not matched to a gene; V was cut back by 0 bases and J by 4 bases. The CDR3 runs 16 residues. The CDR3 spells CASSEYRGQGRETQYF. The CDR3 nucleotides are TGTGCCAGCAGTGAATATAGAGGACAGGGCAGAGAGACCCAGTACTTC.

V usage is TRBV2 and J usage is TRBJ1-5; tentatively, D is TRBD1 (6 bases). Trimming removed 6 bases at V and 9 bases at J, with 18 bases between. The CDR3 sequence is 14 residues long. The germline V gene has CDR1 SNHLY and CDR2 FYNNEI. CDR3 protein: CASRERQAYGPQHF. DNA for the CDR3: TGTGCCAGCAGAGAAAGACAGGCTTATGGGCCCCAGCATTTT. The variable domain in full, with the rest retrieved from reference TRBV2 and TRBJ1-5, is EPEVTQTPSHQVTQMGQEVILRCVPISNHLYFYWYRQILGQKVEFLVSFYNNEISEKSEIFDDQFSVERPDGSNFTLKIRSTKLEDSAMYFCASRERQAYGPQHFGDGTRLSIL.

V is TRBV2 and J is TRBJ2-6; 12 bases line up with TRBD1. CDR3 size: 17 residues. J was trimmed by 1 base and V by 4 bases; bases with no gene match: 2. The germline V gene encodes CDR1 SNHLY and CDR2 FYNNEI. In DNA, the CDR3 is TGTGCCAGCAGTGGGGACAGGGGGCGGTCTGGGGCCAACGTCCTGACTTTC. The encoded protein is CASSGDRGRSGANVLTF.

The rearrangement joins TRBV30 to TRBJ2-6; D is possibly TRBD2 (6 bases). The V gene's germline CDR1 is GTSNPN and CDR2 SVGIG (reference sequence). Deletions cut 3 bases from V and 0 bases from J, with 6 bases between. The CDR3 spans 14 residues. This chain's CDR3 is CAWRGGSGANVLTF. The CDR3, as DNA: TGTGCCTGGAGGGGGGGCTCTGGGGCCAACGTCCTGACTTTC.

The gene calls are TRBV24-1 and TRBJ1-2; D not certain. The CDR3 totals 13 residues. Germline V gene sequence: CDR1 KGHDR, CDR2 SFDVKD. The V end was cut by 6 bases, the J end by 2 bases, with 9 bases between. CDR3 nucleotides: TGTGCCACCAGTCCAGACGGGAACTATGGCTACACCTTC. Translated: CATSPDGNYGYTF.

The chain uses TRBV13 and TRBJ1-1; possibly TRBD1 for D (6 bases). V lost 3 bases and J 4 bases, leaving 18 bases between the germline ends. This CDR3 is built from 16 residues. Germline V gene lookup returns CDR1 PRHDT and CDR2 FYEKMQ (reference sequence). CDR3 sequence: CASSFRSPRGTTEAFF. The CDR3 region has the DNA TGTGCCAGCAGCTTCAGGTCCCCCAGGGGAACCACTGAAGCTTTCTTT.

This clone has a handful of counts. The rearrangement joins TRBV30 to TRBJ1-2; maybe TRBD1 (5 bases). The CDR3 sequence is 12 residues long. Germline-derived CDR1 and CDR2 are GTSNPN and SVGIG (reference sequence). Trimming cost V 4 bases and J 8 bases, with 14 bases left between them. The CDR3 spells CAWTIGGRGYTF. The DNA of the CDR3 is TGTGCCTGGACCATCGGGGGTAGGGGCTACACCTTC.

This chain connects TRBV7-8 to TRBJ2-2; D is perhaps TRBD2 (5 bases). The CDR3 consists of 14 residues. The V and J ends lost 4 bases and 5 bases respectively, with 11 bases between them. Germline V gives CDR1 SGHVS, CDR2 FQNEAQ. Written as DNA, the CDR3 is TGTGCCAGCAGCTATCGGACGGGGACCGGGGAGCTGTTTTTT. Translated, it gives CASSYRTGTGELFF.

The chain employs TRBV2 and TRBJ1-4; 8 bases fit TRBD1. With V trimmed by 6 bases and J by 3 bases, 6 bases remained unmatched. CDR3 length: 15 residues. Germline V gene lookup returns CDR1 SNHLY and CDR2 FYNNEI. The CDR3 is CASRRTGSANEKLFF. CDR3 in DNA: TGTGCCAGCAGGCGGACAGGGTCCGCTAATGAAAAACTGTTTTTT.